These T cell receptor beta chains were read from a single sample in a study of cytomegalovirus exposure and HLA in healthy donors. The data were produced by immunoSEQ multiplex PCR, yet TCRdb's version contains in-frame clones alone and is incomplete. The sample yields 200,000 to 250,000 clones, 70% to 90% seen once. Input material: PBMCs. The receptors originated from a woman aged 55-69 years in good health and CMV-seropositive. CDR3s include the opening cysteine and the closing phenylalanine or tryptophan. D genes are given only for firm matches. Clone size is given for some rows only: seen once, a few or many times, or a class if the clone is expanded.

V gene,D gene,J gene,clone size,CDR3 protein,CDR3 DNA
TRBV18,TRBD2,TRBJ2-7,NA,CASSSGTERSYEQYF,TGTGCCAGCTCAAGCGGGACGGAGCGCTCCTACGAGCAGTACTTC
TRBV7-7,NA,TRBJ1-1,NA,CASSLEGEDTEAFF,TGTGCCAGCAGCTTAGAAGGGGAAGACACTGAAGCTTTCTTT
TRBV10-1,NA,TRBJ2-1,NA,CAGVVVSSSYNEQFF,TGCGCCGGAGTTGTAGTCTCTAGCTCCTACAATGAGCAGTTCTTC
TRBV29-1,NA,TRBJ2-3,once,CSVVGGVVDTQYF,TGCAGCGTTGTAGGGGGAGTTGTAGATACGCAGTATTTT
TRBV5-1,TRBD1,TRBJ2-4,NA,CASSLGDRKNIQYF,TGCGCCAGCAGCTTGGGGGACAGGAAAAACATTCAGTACTTC
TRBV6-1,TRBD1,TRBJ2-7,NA,CASSVGTGGAWNEQYF,TGTGCCAGCAGTGTGGGGACAGGGGGCGCGTGGAACGAGCAGTACTTC
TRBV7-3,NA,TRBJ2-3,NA,CASSSGGPWDTQYF,TGTGCCAGCAGCTCAGGAGGACCATGGGATACGCAGTATTTT
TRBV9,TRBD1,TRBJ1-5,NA,CASSPGQGVRQPQHF,TGTGCCAGCAGCCCGGGACAGGGTGTGCGTCAGCCCCAGCATTTT
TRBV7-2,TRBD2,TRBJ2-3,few,CASSLAGTSGTRTDTQYF,TGTGCCAGCAGCTTAGCCGGGACTAGCGGGACCCGCACAGATACGCAGTATTTT
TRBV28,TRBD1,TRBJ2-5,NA,CASSSTGTGDGETQYF,TGTGCCAGCAGCTCAACCGGGACAGGGGATGGAGAGACCCAGTACTTC
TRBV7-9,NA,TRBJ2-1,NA,CASSSRFSEQFF,TGTGCCAGCAGCTCCAGGTTTAGTGAGCAGTTCTTC
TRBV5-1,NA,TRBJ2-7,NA,CASSLPTAHYEQYF,TGCGCCAGCAGCTTGCCGACAGCCCACTACGAGCAGTACTTC
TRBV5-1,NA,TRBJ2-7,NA,CASRLGGGHSYEQYF,TGCGCCAGCAGGCTGGGGGGAGGCCACTCCTACGAGCAGTACTTC
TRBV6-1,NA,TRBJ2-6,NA,CASSELGQGPLSGANVLTF,TGTGCCAGCAGTGAACTCGGGCAGGGGCCGCTCTCTGGGGCCAACGTCCTGACTTTC
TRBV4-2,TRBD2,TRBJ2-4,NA,CASSQVIWTSGPPSQNIQYF,TGTGCCAGCAGCCAAGTAATTTGGACTAGCGGGCCTCCAAGTCAAAACATTCAGTACTTC
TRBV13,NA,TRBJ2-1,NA,CASSSRVNEQFF,TGTGCCAGCAGCTCCAGGGTCAATGAGCAGTTCTTC
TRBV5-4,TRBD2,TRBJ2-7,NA,CASSPAGGAGDEQYF,TGTGCCAGCAGCCCGGCCGGGGGGGCTGGAGACGAGCAGTACTTC
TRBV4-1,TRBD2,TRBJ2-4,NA,CASSQEPGGAKNIQYF,TGCGCCAGCAGCCAAGAGCCGGGGGGAGCCAAAAACATTCAGTACTTC
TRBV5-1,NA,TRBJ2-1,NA,CASPYSGLYNEQFF,TGCGCCAGCCCCTATTCGGGACTTTACAATGAGCAGTTCTTC
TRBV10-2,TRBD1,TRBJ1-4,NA,CASRGTGATNEKLFF,TGCGCCAGCAGGGGGACAGGGGCAACTAATGAAAAACTGTTTTTT